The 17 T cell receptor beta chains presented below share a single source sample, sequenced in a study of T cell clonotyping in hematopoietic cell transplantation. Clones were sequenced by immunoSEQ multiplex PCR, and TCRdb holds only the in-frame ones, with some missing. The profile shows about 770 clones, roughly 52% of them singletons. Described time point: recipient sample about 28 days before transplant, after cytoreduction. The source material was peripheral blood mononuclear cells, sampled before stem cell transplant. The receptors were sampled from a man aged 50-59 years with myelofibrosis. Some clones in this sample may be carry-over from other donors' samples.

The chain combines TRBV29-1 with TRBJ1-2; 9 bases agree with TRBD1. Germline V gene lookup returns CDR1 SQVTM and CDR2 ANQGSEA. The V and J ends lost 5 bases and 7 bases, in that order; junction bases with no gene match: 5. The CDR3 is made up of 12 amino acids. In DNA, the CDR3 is TGCAGCGTTCGGGACAGGGCTGCTGGCTACACCTTC. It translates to CSVRDRAAGYTF.

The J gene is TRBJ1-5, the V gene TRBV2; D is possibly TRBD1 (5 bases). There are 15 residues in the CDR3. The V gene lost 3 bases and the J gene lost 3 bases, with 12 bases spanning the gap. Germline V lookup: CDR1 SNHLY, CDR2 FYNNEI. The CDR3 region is CASSDQEGFNQPQHF. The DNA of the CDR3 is TGTGCCAGCAGTGATCAAGAGGGGTTCAATCAGCCCCAGCATTTT.

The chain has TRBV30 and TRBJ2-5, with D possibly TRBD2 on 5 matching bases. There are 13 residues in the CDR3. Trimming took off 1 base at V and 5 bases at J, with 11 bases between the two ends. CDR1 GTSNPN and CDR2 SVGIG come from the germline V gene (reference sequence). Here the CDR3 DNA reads TGTGCCTGGAGTGGCCCCAGAGGGGAGACCCAGTACTTC. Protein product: CAWSGPRGETQYF. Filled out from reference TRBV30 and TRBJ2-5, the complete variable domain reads SQTIHQWPATLVQPVGSPLSLECTVEGTSNPNLYWYRQAAGRGLQLLFYSVGIGQISSEVPQNLSASRPQDRQFILSSKKLLLSDSGFYLCAWSGPRGETQYFGPGTRLLVL.

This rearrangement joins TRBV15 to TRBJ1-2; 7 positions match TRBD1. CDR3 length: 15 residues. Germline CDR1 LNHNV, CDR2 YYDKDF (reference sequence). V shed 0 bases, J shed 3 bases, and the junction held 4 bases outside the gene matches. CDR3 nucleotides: TGTGCCACCAGCAGAGATTCAGGGACAGACTATGGCTACACCTTC. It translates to CATSRDSGTDYGYTF.

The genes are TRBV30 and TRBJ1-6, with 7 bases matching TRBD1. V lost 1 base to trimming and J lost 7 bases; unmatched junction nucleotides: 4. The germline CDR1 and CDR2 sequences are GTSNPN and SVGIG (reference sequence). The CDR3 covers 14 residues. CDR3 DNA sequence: TGTGCCTGGAGTGCCGGACAGGACAATTCACCCCTCCACTTT. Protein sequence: CAWSAGQDNSPLHF.

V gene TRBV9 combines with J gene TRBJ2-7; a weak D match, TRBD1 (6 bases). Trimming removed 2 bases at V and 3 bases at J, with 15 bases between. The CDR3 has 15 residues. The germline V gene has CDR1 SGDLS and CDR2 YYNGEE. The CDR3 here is CASSVTPGTIYEQYF. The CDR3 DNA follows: TGTGCCAGCAGCGTCACCCCCGGGACAATCTACGAGCAGTACTTC.

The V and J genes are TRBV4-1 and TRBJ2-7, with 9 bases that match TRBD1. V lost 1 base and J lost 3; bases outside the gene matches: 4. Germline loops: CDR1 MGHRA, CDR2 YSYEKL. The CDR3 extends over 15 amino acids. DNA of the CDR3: TGCGCCAGCAGCCAAGGGACAGGGGCAATCTACGAGCAGTACTTC. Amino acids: CASSQGTGAIYEQYF.

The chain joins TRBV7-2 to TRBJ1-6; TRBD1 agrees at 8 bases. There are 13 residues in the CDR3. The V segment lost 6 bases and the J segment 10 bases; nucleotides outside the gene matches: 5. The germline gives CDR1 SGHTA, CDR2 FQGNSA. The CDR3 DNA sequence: TGTGCCAGCAGGACAGGGGTAAGATCACCCCTCCACTTT. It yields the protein CASRTGVRSPLHF.

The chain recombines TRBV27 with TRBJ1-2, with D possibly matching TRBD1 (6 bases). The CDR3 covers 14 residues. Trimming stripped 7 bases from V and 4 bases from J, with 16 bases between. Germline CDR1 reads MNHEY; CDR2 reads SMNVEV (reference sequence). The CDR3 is CASTLGGASYGYTF. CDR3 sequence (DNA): TGTGCCAGCACCCTGGGGGGGGCTAGCTATGGCTACACCTTC.

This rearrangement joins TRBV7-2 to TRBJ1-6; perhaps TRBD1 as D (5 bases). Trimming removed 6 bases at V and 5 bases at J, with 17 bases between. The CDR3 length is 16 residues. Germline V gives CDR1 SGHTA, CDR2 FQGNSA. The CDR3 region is CASRPGGGFDNSPLHF. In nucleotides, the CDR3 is TGTGCCAGCAGACCGGGGGGAGGGTTCGATAATTCACCCCTCCACTTT.

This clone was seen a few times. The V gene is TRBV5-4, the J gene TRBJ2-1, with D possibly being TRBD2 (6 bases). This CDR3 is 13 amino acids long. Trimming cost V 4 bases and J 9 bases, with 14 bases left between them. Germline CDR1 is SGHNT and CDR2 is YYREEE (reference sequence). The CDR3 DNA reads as TGTGCCAGCAGCCCGGACTACGTCGGTGAGCAGTTCTTC. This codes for CASSPDYVGEQFF.

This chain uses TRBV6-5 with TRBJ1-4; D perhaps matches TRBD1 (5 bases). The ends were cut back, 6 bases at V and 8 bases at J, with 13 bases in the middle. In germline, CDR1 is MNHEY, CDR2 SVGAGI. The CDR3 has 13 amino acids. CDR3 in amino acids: CASRPGVWEKLFF. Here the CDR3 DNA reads TGTGCCAGCAGACCGGGGGTTTGGGAAAAACTGTTTTTT.

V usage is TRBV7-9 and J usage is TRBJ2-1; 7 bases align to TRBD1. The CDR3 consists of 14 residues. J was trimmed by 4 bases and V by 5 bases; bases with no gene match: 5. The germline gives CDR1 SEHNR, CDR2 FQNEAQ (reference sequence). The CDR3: CASSEGQMYNEQFF. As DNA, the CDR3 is TGTGCCAGCAGCGAGGGACAGATGTACAATGAGCAGTTCTTC.

The CDR3 DNA reads as TGCAGCGTTGAAGGGATCGCAGATACGCAGTATTTT. Its protein product is CSVEGIADTQYF. This chain uses TRBV29-1 with TRBJ2-3; no definite D call. This CDR3 comprises 12 residues. In germline, CDR1 is SQVTM, CDR2 ANQGSEA. With 1 base removed from V and 4 bases from J, the gap between germline ends came to 6 bases.

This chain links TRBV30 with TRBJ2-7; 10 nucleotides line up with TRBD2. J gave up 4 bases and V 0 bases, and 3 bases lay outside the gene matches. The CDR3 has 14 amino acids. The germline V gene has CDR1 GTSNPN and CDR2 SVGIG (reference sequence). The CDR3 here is CAWSVSGGAYEQYF. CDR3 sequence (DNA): TGTGCCTGGAGTGTAAGCGGGGGGGCTTACGAGCAGTACTTC.

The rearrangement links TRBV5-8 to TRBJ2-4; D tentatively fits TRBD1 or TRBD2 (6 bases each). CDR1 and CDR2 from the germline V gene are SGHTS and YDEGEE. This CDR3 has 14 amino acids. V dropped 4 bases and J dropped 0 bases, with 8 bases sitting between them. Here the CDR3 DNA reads TGTGCCAGCAGCGGGGGGCTAGCCAAAAACATTCAGTACTTC. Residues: CASSGGLAKNIQYF.

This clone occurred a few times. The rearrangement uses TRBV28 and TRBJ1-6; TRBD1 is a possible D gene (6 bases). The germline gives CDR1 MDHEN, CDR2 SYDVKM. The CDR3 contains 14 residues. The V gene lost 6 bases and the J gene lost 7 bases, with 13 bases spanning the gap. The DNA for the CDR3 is TGTGCCAGCAGCCGGGACACGTGGAATTCACCCCTCCACTTT. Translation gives CASSRDTWNSPLHF.